The clone carrying this T cell receptor (beta chain) was counted a single time. The data are from a study of blood T cell repertoires in COVID-19. The overall study: Samples taken during acute and convalescent COVID-19 were collected in the United States, Italy and Spain. Nucleic acid was either cDNA or gDNA, and it came from T cells, B-cell-depleted T cells, or PBMCs.

Original methodology: Nucleated cell number was recorded as an estimate derived from reference gene primer amplification. TCRdb's copy holds only in-frame clones and misses some; the assay was immunoSEQ multiplex PCR. That table supplies the V and J calls and clone size; D and trimming were determined from the DNA. The table includes about 150,000 clones, 91% detected once. The V end lost 0 bases, the J end lost 2 bases, and 14 bases lay between the germline ends. Germline assignment: CDR1 SGHRS and CDR2 YFSETQ. The CDR3 is made up of 17 amino acids. This sequence was found in a man between 45 and 60 years old with acute or convalescent COVID-19. The chain carries TRBV5-1 and TRBJ2-2; perhaps TRBD2 as D (7 bases). Source material: peripheral blood. Here the CDR3 DNA reads TGCGCCAGCAGCTTGGTTGGGGGGGCGCCTAACACCGGGGAGCTGTTTTTT. It is translated as CASSLVGGAPNTGELFF.